The present entry profiles one T cell receptor beta chain with its context. Its target antigen remains unknown. Base qualities are not provided; no much larger clone lies one nucleotide away. The sample is drawn from a study of Graves' ophthalmopathy and Graves' hyperthyroidism (dated by TCRdb to between 2018 and 2020). Describing the broader study: Peripheral blood samples were taken at the time of initial diagnosis, before any treatment was given. To tell Graves' ophthalmopathy apart from Graves' hyperthyroidism, and to predict which patients would progress to ophthalmopathy, the study relied on TCR beta repertoire signatures. In total, 135 blood samples were TCR-sequenced: approximately 42 ophthalmopathy, some 75 hyperthyroidism and roughly 17 hyperthyroidism-to-ophthalmopathy patients. To explore V-J signatures that distinguish ophthalmopathy from hyperthyroidism, a discovery set of around 100 patients was enrolled, made up of 43 with ophthalmopathy and 57 with stable hyperthyroidism. For independent validation, a separate cohort was made up of some 18 hyperthyroidism patients plus 17 patients who later progressed from hyperthyroidism to ophthalmopathy. In several hyperthyroidism patients, the T-cell repertoires found in thyroid tissue were compared with those found in blood. Once sampling was done, hyperthyroidism patients were given methimazole at a starting dose of 30 mg daily, while ophthalmopathy patients were given high-dose intravenous methylprednisolone. The full study reports these points: No statistical method was used to predetermine the sample size, and group allocation was not hidden from the investigators. Among expanded thyroid clonotypes with frequency above 0.001, most also showed up in blood, which suggests that blood repertoires may reflect the thyroid immune response. The 13-signature model separated ophthalmopathy from stable hyperthyroidism with roughly 89% sensitivity and 81% to 82% specificity in cross-validation, and 80%/75% in the test set. In validation, the model predicted ophthalmopathy progression with over 60% sensitivity and approximately 78% specificity; fewer than 15 predicted patients were CT-confirmed with GO in a median of about 7.1 months.

Ophthalmopathy patients were characterized by moderately to severely active disease, a Clinical Activity Score of at least 3, a NOSPECS grade of at least 4, and a disease duration under 3 months. Patients were excluded if they had other autoimmune diseases, uncontrolled infections, pregnancy or lactation. Clinical symptoms, serum thyroxine, TRAb, thyroid ultrasound and orbital computed tomography formed the basis of the diagnosis. Ficoll-Paque density gradient centrifugation was used to isolate PBMCs from about 10 ml of fresh peripheral blood. Total RNA was extracted with Trizol reagent and quality-checked on an Agilent 2100 Bioanalyzer. TCR beta CDR3 regions were amplified from RNA transcripts for repertoire sequencing. A first-round RT-PCR used HTBI primers with the Qiagen OneStep RT-PCR kit, followed by a second-round multiplex PCR, size selection and purification. Sequencing of the libraries was carried out on an Illumina HiSeq2000 in paired-end mode with 100 bp reads. As for the authors' bioinformatics: SOAPnuke was used to process the reads, throwing out any read that had adapters, had uncalled bases, had a mean Phred below 15, or lacked an exact constant-primer or identifier match. COPE v1.2.5 was used to merge high-quality paired reads. Unique nucleotide sequences were defined as clonotypes and aligned to IMGT TRB V, D and J references using MiTCR v1.1. Only V-J combinations with frequency above 0.0001 were analysed, covering over 99% of repertoires. For each V-J combination, a TCR clonal expansion and chaos score was defined as F50 clonal expansion divided by the chaos observed in the TCRdist matrix. Welch's t-statistics and random forest were used to narrow the features down to about a dozen V-J combinations, which were then fed into a naive Bayes classifier. The Morisita-Horn index was used to measure how similar the thyroid and blood repertoires were. The public reads were quality trimmed at Q25 with fastp and then assembled into clones with MiXCR by TCRdb, keeping productive beta chains. One record per CDR3 amino acid sequence lists the most common genes and DNA. TCRdb, rather than the study authors, made the V and J calls. Within this sample are 600,000 to 950,000 distinct CDR3 sequences, with roughly 40% of them counted one time only. Approximately 46% of the sample lies in the top ten.

For CDR1 and CDR2, the germline V gene lists SGHAT and FQNNGV. V is pared back by 5 bases and J by 3 bases, with 22 bases lying between the germline termini. The CDR3 contains 17 residues, cysteine and phenylalanine counted. Just CDR3 DNA is preserved here, 51 bases in frame from base 1. The sequenced sample consisted of peripheral blood. The receptor was derived from an adult man with Graves' ophthalmopathy. The chain links TRBV11-2 with TRBJ1-1; no D gene is confidently identified. The CDR3 amino acid sequence is: CASSPSLYGVKDTEAFF. DNA sequence: TGTGCCAGCAGCCCCTCCTTATATGGGGTTAAGGACACTGAAGCTTTCTTT.